A single sample is the source of the 27 T cell receptor beta chains below, sequenced in a study of beta chain features in type 1 diabetes. Sequenced material consisted of expressed TCRB transcripts (all of the isolated RNA was reverse transcribed). TCRdb's table, derived via immunoSEQ multiplex PCR, lists solely in-frame clones and lacks some. The sample records 430,000 or so clones, approximately 10% being singletons. Sequenced input: naive CD4+ T cells from blood. The origin of the receptors is a woman younger than 30 in good health.

The chain couples TRBV30 to TRBJ1-1; D is unclear. The CDR3 length is 10 residues. The germline V and J ends were trimmed by 8 bases and 7 bases, with 11 bases remaining between them. Germline V gene lookup returns CDR1 GTSNPN and CDR2 SVGIG (reference sequence). The CDR3 spells CAGTGVEAFF. CDR3 nucleotides: TGTGCCGGTACGGGAGTTGAAGCTTTCTTT.

This chain links TRBV28 with TRBJ2-3; 8 bases are shared with TRBD1. J gave up 8 bases and V 5 bases, and 9 bases lay outside the gene matches. Germline CDR1 reads MDHEN; CDR2 reads SYDVKM. This CDR3 region has 14 residues. CDR3: CASSETGEWVTQYF. The CDR3 DNA reads as TGTGCCAGCAGTGAGACAGGGGAGTGGGTTACGCAGTATTTT. The variable domain in full, with the rest retrieved from reference TRBV28 and TRBJ2-3, is DVKVTQSSRYLVKRTGEKVFLECVQDMDHENMFWYRQDPGLGLRLIYFSYDVKMKEKGDIPEGYSVSREKKERFSLILESASTNQTSMYLCASSETGEWVTQYFGPGTRLTVL.

The V gene is TRBV25-1, the J gene TRBJ1-4, with D perhaps TRBD1 (5 bases). The CDR3 length is 13 residues. Trimming took 8 bases from V and 3 from J, leaving 10 bases between them. Germline CDR1 and CDR2: MGHDK and SYGVNS. This CDR3 is CASAQESNEKLFF. Here the CDR3 DNA reads TGTGCCAGCGCACAGGAGTCTAATGAAAAACTGTTTTTT.

The table lists this clone with a few counts. This chain uses TRBV6-1 with TRBJ2-7; the D gene is possibly TRBD2 (6 bases). V was clipped by 4 bases and J by 5 bases, with 15 bases between them. Germline V gene data show CDR1 as MNHNS and CDR2 as SASEGT. The CDR3 extends over 14 amino acids. For the CDR3, the DNA is TGTGCCAGCAGTGTCAGCGGGTCGAGGGACGAGCAGTACGTC. This sequence encodes CASSVSGSRDEQYV.

This clone was detected only a few times. The chain has TRBV15 and TRBJ2-3; perhaps D is TRBD1 or TRBD2 (6 bases each). The V gene's germline CDR1 is LNHNV and CDR2 YYDKDF (reference sequence). V was pared by 1 base and J by 1 base, with 12 bases between. The CDR3 runs 16 residues. CDR3 sequence (DNA): TGTGCCACCAGCAGAGTCCGGGGGCTCGGCACAGATACGCAGTATTTT. Its protein product is CATSRVRGLGTDTQYF.

V usage is TRBV7-2 and J usage is TRBJ2-1; D gene ambiguous. This CDR3 comprises 11 residues. The germline V and J ends were trimmed by 6 bases and 6 bases, with 6 bases remaining between them. Germline CDR1 is SGHTA and CDR2 is FQGNSA. CDR3 coding DNA: TGTGCCAGCAGGCCCCTCAATGAGCAGTTCTTC. This encodes CASRPLNEQFF.

This chain joins TRBV29-1 and TRBJ2-1, with D maybe TRBD1 (6 bases). This CDR3 spans 11 amino acids. Deletions cut 7 bases from V and 8 bases from J, with 12 bases between. CDR1 and CDR2 from the germline V gene are SQVTM and ANQGSEA. The CDR3 DNA sequence: TGCAGCGGATCCCACAGGGATGAGCAGTTCTTC. This gives the protein CSGSHRDEQFF.

In its sample, this clone was seen a few times. The chain links TRBV6-5 to TRBJ1-3; weak D call: TRBD1 (5 bases). The CDR3 length is 15 residues. Trimming left V 0 bases short and J 6 bases short, with 12 bases between. In germline, CDR1 is MNHEY, CDR2 SVGAGI. In nucleotides, the CDR3 is TGTGCCAGCAGTTACTCCCGACAGACTGCAAACACCATATATTTT. It specifies CASSYSRQTANTIYF.

The sample holds a few counts of this clone. The same CDR3 can be traced to other DNA sequences in this sample. The chain couples TRBV4-1 to TRBJ1-1; D remains ambiguous. Germline CDR1 MGHRA, CDR2 YSYEKL. The V and J ends lost 0 bases and 1 base respectively, with 3 bases between them. The CDR3 loop spans 13 amino acids. CDR3: CASSQDPNTEAFF. CDR3 DNA: TGCGCCAGCAGCCAAGATCCGAACACTGAAGCTTTCTTT.

A few counts support this clone. The chain links TRBV11-2 to TRBJ2-2; perhaps TRBD2 as D (6 bases). There are 16 residues in the CDR3. Germline V gene sequence: CDR1 SGHAT, CDR2 FQNNGV. Trimming removed 5 bases at V and 1 base at J, with 14 bases between. CDR3 coding DNA: TGTGCCAGCAGCCCTCTAAGGACTAAGAACACCGGGGAGCTGTTTTTT. Its translation is CASSPLRTKNTGELFF.

This chain's CDR3 is CASSLTGTRQETQYF. The CDR3 DNA sequence: TGTGCCAGCAGCTTGACAGGGACTCGCCAAGAGACCCAGTACTTC. The rearrangement links TRBV7-9 to TRBJ2-5, with D perhaps matching TRBD1 (7 bases). Trimming left V 3 bases short and J 1 base short, with 12 bases between. CDR3 length equals 15 residues. Germline V gene lookup returns CDR1 SEHNR and CDR2 FQNEAQ (reference sequence).

The chain combines TRBV6-5 with TRBJ2-5; the D is unclear. Trimming took off 7 bases at V and 1 base at J, with 13 bases between the two ends. Germline V CDR1 and CDR2: MNHEY, SVGAGI. CDR3 length: 14 amino acids. The CDR3 reads CASKIQPIQETQYF. For the CDR3, the DNA is TGTGCCAGCAAGATACAGCCTATCCAAGAGACCCAGTACTTC.

The chain is built from TRBV5-1 and TRBJ2-1, with D uncertain. Germline V gene data show CDR1 as SGHRS and CDR2 as YFSETQ. The CDR3 contains 15 residues. V lost 0 bases, J lost 10 bases, and 17 bases lay in between. The CDR3: CASSLVPAGGEEQFF. Here the CDR3 DNA reads TGCGCCAGCAGCTTGGTCCCAGCCGGCGGAGAGGAGCAGTTCTTC.

The chain uses TRBV5-1 and TRBJ2-7; the D gene is possibly TRBD1 (6 bases). The CDR3 extends over 14 amino acids. The ends were cut back, 4 bases at V and 6 bases at J, with 17 bases in the middle. From germline, CDR1 is SGHRS and CDR2 YFSETQ. CDR3 protein: CASSITGFIVEQYF. The CDR3 DNA sequence: TGCGCCAGCAGCATCACAGGGTTTATCGTCGAGCAGTACTTC.

The J gene is TRBJ1-2, the V gene TRBV2, with D tentatively TRBD1 (6 bases). Trimming cost V 6 bases and J 4 bases, with 18 bases left between them. The CDR3 runs 15 residues. Germline values: CDR1 SNHLY, CDR2 FYNNEI. The CDR3 DNA reads TGTGCCAGCAGGGAACAGGGTCTAGAAGCCTATGGCTACACCTTC. Encoded protein: CASREQGLEAYGYTF.

This clone was seen more than once but under ten times. The rearrangement links TRBV27 to TRBJ2-1; TRBD2 aligns across 10 bases. CDR1 is MNHEY, CDR2 SMNVEV, per germline (reference sequence). V lost 5 bases and J lost 9; bases outside the gene matches: 10. CDR3 size: 15 residues. The DNA of the CDR3 is TGTGCCAGCAGTCCCGGAGCTAGCGGGGGATCTGAGCAGTTCTTC. Translating gives CASSPGASGGSEQFF.

This chain links TRBV5-1 with TRBJ2-3; D is possibly TRBD2 (7 bases). Germline V gene lookup returns CDR1 SGHRS and CDR2 YFSETQ. V dropped 7 bases and J dropped 2 bases, with 20 bases sitting between them. CDR3 length equals 16 residues. The CDR3 DNA is TGCGCCAGCGCCTTACCCTCGCGGGGGCCCACAGATACGCAGTATTTT. Translating gives CASALPSRGPTDTQYF.

This clone was recorded a few times. CDR3 loop: CASSFRDELTEQYF. CDR3 nucleotides: TGTGCCAGCAGCTTCCGGGACGAACTAACGGAGCAGTACTTC. V usage is TRBV7-9 and J usage is TRBJ2-7, with D possibly called TRBD1 or TRBD2 (5 bases each). CDR3 length: 14 amino acids. The germline V gene has CDR1 SEHNR and CDR2 FQNEAQ (reference sequence). The germline V and J ends were trimmed by 3 bases and 7 bases, with 16 bases remaining between them.

V is TRBV25-1 and J is TRBJ2-7; possible D gene TRBD2, 6 bases. Trimming removed 0 bases from V and 2 bases from J, with 14 bases in between. CDR3 length: 16 amino acids. Germline values: CDR1 MGHDK, CDR2 SYGVNS. Here the CDR3 DNA reads TGTGCCAGCAGTGAATATTCCGGGAGTCCCACCTACGAGCAGTACTTC. Its translation is CASSEYSGSPTYEQYF.

The table lists this clone with a few counts. The chain carries TRBV20-1 and TRBJ1-1; unclear D gene. Per the germline V gene, CDR1 is DFQATT and CDR2 is SNEGSKA (reference sequence). The CDR3 totals 11 residues. The V and J ends lost 6 bases and 6 bases respectively, with 11 bases between them. CDR3 nucleotide sequence: TGCAGTGCCTATGGGGTCCCTGAAGCTTTCTTT. This translates into CSAYGVPEAFF.

This clone was seen only a few times. The V and J genes are TRBV19 and TRBJ2-2; either TRBD1 or TRBD2 may fit D (5 bases each). V was cut by 5 bases and J by 2 bases, with 9 bases left in between. This CDR3 has 14 residues. Germline CDR1 and CDR2: LNHDA and SQIVND (reference sequence). CDR3 protein: CASSPGPNTGELFF. CDR3 in DNA: TGTGCCAGTAGTCCGGGACCCAACACCGGGGAGCTGTTTTTT.

This clone was found a few times. The chain combines TRBV29-1 with TRBJ1-2; 8 bases are a match to TRBD1. The CDR3 runs 14 residues. V was pared by 4 bases and J by 0 bases, with 4 bases of the junction left unmatched. Germline-derived CDR1 and CDR2 are SQVTM and ANQGSEA. In DNA form, the CDR3 reads TGCAGCGTTGGAAGACAGGGGACTAACTATGGCTACACCTTC. Amino acids: CSVGRQGTNYGYTF.

This chain uses TRBV7-9 with TRBJ2-1; D possibly uses TRBD1 or TRBD2 (5 bases each). From germline, CDR1 is SEHNR and CDR2 FQNEAQ (reference sequence). V gave up 6 bases and J gave up 12 bases, with 18 bases separating them. CDR3 size: 13 residues. The CDR3 sequence: CASSLVQSGTQFF. In DNA form, the CDR3 reads TGTGCCAGCAGTCTCGTTCAGTCCGGGACGCAGTTCTTC.

The V gene is TRBV2, the J gene TRBJ2-7; 13 nucleotides line up with TRBD2. Germline V gene lookup returns CDR1 SNHLY and CDR2 FYNNEI. The CDR3 is 15 amino acids. V gave up 6 bases and J gave up 7 bases; unmatched junction bases: 9. The CDR3 coding sequence is TGTGCCAGCAGCGCCCCGGGACTAGCGGGATCAGAGCAGTACTTC. Translating it yields CASSAPGLAGSEQYF.

This chain links TRBV5-1 with TRBJ2-1; no firm D call. The CDR3 is 16 amino acids. V was clipped by 0 bases and J by 4 bases, with 14 bases between them. From germline, CDR1 is SGHRS and CDR2 YFSETQ. CDR3 residues: CASSLEMGWGYNEQFF. DNA for the CDR3: TGCGCCAGCAGCTTGGAGATGGGTTGGGGTTACAATGAGCAGTTCTTC.

This clone turned up a few times. J is TRBJ1-1 and V is TRBV13, with D maybe TRBD1 (5 bases). Trimming stripped 4 bases from V and 3 bases from J, with 9 bases between. Germline-derived CDR1 and CDR2 are PRHDT and FYEKMQ (reference sequence). The CDR3 has 13 amino acids. The CDR3 spells CASSSTRDTEAFF. In DNA, the CDR3 is TGTGCCAGCAGCTCCACCAGGGACACTGAAGCTTTCTTT.

On this clone itself: Other DNA sequences in this specimen translate into the identical CDR3. V usage is TRBV7-3 and J usage is TRBJ2-3; D not resolved. Trimming took 6 bases from V and 6 from J, leaving 10 bases between them. Per germline, CDR1 SGHTA and CDR2 FQGTGA. The CDR3 totals 12 residues. The CDR3: CASSSSGDTQYF. The CDR3 DNA reads as TGTGCCAGCAGTTCATCCGGGGATACGCAGTATTTT.